The 5 T cell receptor beta chains below were found in one sample sequenced in a study of shared clonotypes between healthy human individuals. Some clones are missing from TCRdb's copy, which holds only in-frame ones; the method was immunoSEQ multiplex PCR. The sample has around 620,000 clones, approximately 96% seen once. Positively selected for CCR7, the CD45RO-negative cells used as naive CD8 cells excluded terminally differentiated effector memory CD45RA+ cells. Sequences were obtained from naive CD8+ T cells sorted from blood. The receptors were sampled from a woman in her twenties or thirties in good health.

This clone was picked up a small number of times. The chain joins TRBV4-1 to TRBJ1-5; D not certain. The CDR3 is 13 residues long. Per germline, CDR1 MGHRA and CDR2 YSYEKL. V dropped 8 bases and J dropped 3 bases, with 11 bases sitting between them. The CDR3 loop reads CASGAAFNQPQHF. The CDR3 nucleotides read TGCGCCAGCGGAGCCGCCTTCAATCAGCCCCAGCATTTT.

J is TRBJ2-2 and V is TRBV30; D gene ambiguous. This CDR3 is 13 amino acids long. Germline assignment: CDR1 GTSNPN and CDR2 SVGIG (reference sequence). The V end lost 0 bases, the J end lost 3 bases, and 5 bases lay between the germline ends. CDR3 amino acids: CAWSVGYTGELFF. CDR3 nucleotides: TGTGCCTGGAGTGTTGGGTACACCGGGGAGCTGTTTTTT.

Turning to this clone: At the DNA level, this CDR3 is encoded by other sequences in the same sample as well. The chain couples TRBV27 to TRBJ2-5, with 14 bases lining up with TRBD2. There are 16 residues in the CDR3. CDR1 is MNHEY and CDR2 is SMNVEV in the germline V gene (reference sequence). Trimming at V came to 5 bases and at J to 4 bases, leaving 6 bases not matched to a gene. The CDR3 region is CASSPGTSGSRETQYF. The DNA for the CDR3 is TGTGCCAGCAGTCCGGGGACTAGCGGGAGTAGAGAGACCCAGTACTTC.

The chain recombines TRBV4-2 with TRBJ1-4; D is undetermined. CDR3 length: 14 residues. Trimming left V 6 bases short and J 6 bases short, with 14 bases between. Germline CDR1 is LGHNA and CDR2 is YNFKEQ. The CDR3, as DNA: TGTGCCAGCAGTCCGTGGAGTCTAGATGAAAAACTGTTTTTT. This sequence encodes CASSPWSLDEKLFF.

The CDR3 loop is CASSLFALGSRTELSSGEKLFF. The CDR3 DNA reads as TGTGCCAGCAGTTTATTCGCTTTAGGTTCCCGGACAGAATTATCCTCAGGTGAAAAACTGTTTTTT. The J gene is TRBJ1-4, the V gene TRBV28; D is perhaps TRBD1 (6 bases). The CDR3 is 22 residues long. The germline V gene has CDR1 MDHEN and CDR2 SYDVKM. V dropped 1 base and J dropped 7 bases, with 34 bases sitting between them.